This T cell receptor beta chain was identified in a study of regulatory T cells in long-lasting Graves disease (dated by TCRdb to 2020 to 2022). Regarding the study in general: Persistent Graves' disease was defined as antithyroid drug treatment for over 5 years with persistently positive TSH receptor autoantibodies. Antithyroid drugs had been taken for about 10.3 years on average by persistent Graves' disease patients in the clinical cohort. Peripheral blood TCR sequencing and RNA sequencing compared persistent Graves' disease patients with newly diagnosed Graves' disease patients. A total of 33 samples underwent TCR sequencing, from around 13 patients with persistent Graves' disease and 20 patients with newly diagnosed Graves' disease. The study was conducted in China and was registered as a clinical trial. General study outcomes and caveats: Only peripheral blood was studied, because thyroid tissue, the primary lesion, was inaccessible. Sequencing and analysis were restricted to the TCR beta chain. The authors noted that the small sample size was a limitation that may lower accuracy. Persistent disease showed preferential use of TRBV28, TRBJ1-2 and TRBJ2-5, whereas newly diagnosed disease favored TRBV20-1 and TRBJ2-1. Compared with newly diagnosed patients, patients with persistent Graves' disease had lower TCR Shannon entropy and fewer highly expanded clones, which suggests clonal expansion. Persistent patients shared more public clonotypes among themselves (more than 2,500) than newly diagnosed patients did (approximately 970).

The library was prepared using multiplex PCR. The instrument was an Illumina HiSeq 4000. To build TCR beta libraries, CDR3 regions were amplified by Arm-PCR using iRepertoire HTBI primers. Gel purification was performed on PCR products prior to sequencing. Processing in the source paper ran as follows. Gene usage analysis of CDR3 amino acid clonotypes used the approximately 56 TRBV and 12 to 15 TRBJ segments found across samples. COPE and FqMerger were used to merge the filtered high-quality paired reads into contigs. BLAST was used to align contigs to IMGT TRBV, TRBD and TRBJ reference genes, and CDR3 was defined according to IMGT. Clonotypes above 0.1% frequency were classified as highly expanded clones. Shannon entropy was used to measure repertoire diversity, and the Gini coefficient was used to measure V-J evenness. A clonotype found in more than one individual was treated as public. In-frame beta chains were kept once TCRdb had trimmed the public reads at Q25 with fastp and called clones with MiXCR. Every distinct CDR3 protein forms one entry, paired with its most common genes and DNA. These V and J calls rely on TCRdb rather than the paper's analysis. The sample table shows hundreds of thousands of distinct CDR3 sequences, and 20% to 25% are seen once. The ten most abundant clones make up about an eighth of the sample.

In light of the paper, this sample's time point label describes: persistent/refractory GD, antithyroid drugs over 5 years with positive TRAb. For both TCR sequencing and RNA sequencing, RNA was extracted from PBMCs in TRIzol. The diagnosis of Graves' disease was made according to American Thyroid Association guidelines. Patients for the study were recruited at an endocrinology department in Xi'an, China. Each patient gave 7 to 9.5 milliliters of peripheral blood, collected in an EDTA anticoagulant tube. Ficoll Paque Plus density gradient separation was used to isolate PBMCs, and no further T cell sorting was performed. RNA quality was checked with an Agilent 2100 Bioanalyzer and agarose gel, and concentration with a NanoDrop 2000. V ends up 4 bases short and J 3 bases short, with an unmatched junction base count of 8. The CDR3 contains 15 residues, cysteine and phenylalanine counted. Only the CDR3 DNA stays, 45 bases, in frame from base 1. The germline V gene gives CDR1 as SNHLY and CDR2 as FYNNEI.

As to this clonotype: Its antigen is still unknown. No per-base quality is available; no much larger clone lies one base away.

The input for sequencing was peripheral blood mononuclear cells (PBMCs), taken when the disease was refractory, from a patient treated with antithyroid drugs. Here the chain combines TRBV2 and TRBJ2-7, with 8 bases aligning to TRBD2. This receptor was obtained from a female donor with Graves disease. The CDR3 here reads CASSGGSGGSYEQYF. Read as DNA, the sequence is TGTGCCAGCAGTGGGGGGAGCGGGGGAAGCTACGAGCAGTACTTC.